What follows are 7 T cell receptor beta chains derived from one specimen sequenced in a study of tumor-infiltrating lymphocytes in primary liver carcinoma. Unsorted whole blood supplied the blood RNA, and germline DNA was isolated too. A primer in the constant region served to generate TCR beta cDNA from 500 to 600 ng of total RNA. A slightly modified ARM-PCR protocol with three nested multiplex PCR rounds produced these TCR beta libraries. The first two PCR rounds used TRBV1-TRBV30 primers with a Cbeta primer, around 10 cycles each. TCRdb ran MiXCR on the multiplex PCR reads and lists one entry per CDR3 protein. The data hold about 320,000 distinct CDR3 sequences, with 65% observed a single time. The sample comprised peripheral blood. The receptors come from a man aged 40-50 years with primary liver carcinoma and hepatitis B virus infection.

This clonotype was seen a handful of times. This clone may be a read error of a much larger clone one base away. V is TRBV10-3 and J is TRBJ2-1, with 8 bases matching TRBD2. Germline V CDR1 and CDR2: ENHRY, SYGVKD. The CDR3 covers 15 residues. CDR3 amino acids: CAIRVQGTRDNEQLF. In nucleotides, the CDR3 is TGTGCCATCAGAGTACAAGGGACTAGGGACAATGAGCAGCTCTTC.

In its sample, this clonotype was seen once. A read error may account for a junction end that differs from germline. V usage is TRBV10-3 and J usage is TRBJ2-3; TRBD1 or TRBD2 may be the D gene (5 bases each). Looked up from germline, CDR1 is ENHRY and CDR2 is SYGVKD. This CDR3 contains 13 residues. In DNA form, the CDR3 reads TGTATCGGCCGGGACGTAAGCACAGATACGCAGTTTTTT. Its protein is CIGRDVSTDTQFF.

This clonotype has a handful of counts. This chain connects TRBV5-5 to TRBJ1-1; 7 bases map to TRBD1. CDR1 and CDR2 from the germline V gene are SGHKS and YYEKEE (reference sequence). V lost 0 bases and J lost 0; bases outside the gene matches: 8. The CDR3 consists of 17 residues. CDR3 bases: TGTGCCAGCAGCTTGGACTCAGGACAGGTTTTGAACACTGAAGCTTTCTTT. Protein product: CASSLDSGQVLNTEAFF.

The genes are TRBV4-1 and TRBJ2-7; possible D gene TRBD1, 6 bases. The V and J ends lost 3 bases and 6 bases respectively, with 21 bases between them. The CDR3 is 16 residues long. CDR1 and CDR2 from the germline V gene are MGHRA and YSYEKL. CDR3: CASSHEWQDPRGEQYF. The CDR3 bases are TGCGCCAGCAGCCACGAATGGCAGGACCCCAGGGGCGAGCAGTACTTC.

Worth noting for this clonotype: A read error is possible here, since a much larger clone lies one base away. This chain joins TRBV11-2 and TRBJ2-7; D remains unclear. The V end lost 5 bases, the J end lost 8 bases, and 10 bases lay between the germline ends. The CDR3 totals 11 residues. Per germline, CDR1 SGHAT and CDR2 FQNNGV. CDR3 sequence reads: CASSRTAKQYF. The CDR3 nucleotides read TGTGCCAGCAGCCGGACCGCCAAGCAGTACTTC.

CDR3 residues: CATGTSGGTDTQYF. CDR3 nucleotide sequence: TGTGCCACCGGGACTAGCGGTGGCACAGATACGCAGTATTTT. J is TRBJ2-3 and V is TRBV19; 11 nucleotides align to TRBD2. The ends lost 10 bases at V and 1 base at J; junction bases unmatched: 4. CDR3 length equals 14 residues. Germline loops: CDR1 LNHDA, CDR2 SQIVND (reference sequence).

This clonotype appeared a single time. Possible read error: a much larger clone is one base away. Given the absence of the conserved phenylalanine or tryptophan at the CDR3 end, a read error is likely. V gene TRBV6-1 combines with J gene TRBJ2-7; TRBD1 aligns across 8 bases. Losses at the gene ends were 8 bases for V and 3 bases for J; bases not matched to a gene: 6. Germline values: CDR1 MNHNS, CDR2 SASEGT. The CDR3 has 13 residues. DNA of the CDR3: TGTGCCAGCCCCGGGACAGGAGGCTACGAGCAGTACATC. This translates into CASPGTGGYEQYI.